The source of this TCR beta chain is a study of monozygotic twins with cystic fibrosis. TCRdb's table, derived via immunoSEQ multiplex PCR, lists solely in-frame clones and lacks some. The sample lists approximately 14,000 clones, approximately 98% occurring once. CDR1 and CDR2 from the germline V gene are MDHEN and SYDVKM. V dropped 5 bases and J dropped 8; count of bases not matched to a gene: 14. The CDR3 loop spans 16 amino acids. This chain uses TRBV28 with TRBJ2-3; 9 nucleotides line up with TRBD2. The clonotype originates from a girl aged 2-9 years with cystic fibrosis. The specimen was blood. CDR3 bases: TGTGCCAGCAGTCCCCGGACTAGCGAAGGGTGGGGTACGCAGTATTTT. Amino acid sequence: CASSPRTSEGWGTQYF. Filled out from reference TRBV28 and TRBJ2-3, the complete variable domain reads DVKVTQSSRYLVKRTGEKVFLECVQDMDHENMFWYRQDPGLGLRLIYFSYDVKMKEKGDIPEGYSVSREKKERFSLILESASTNQTSMYLCASSPRTSEGWGTQYFGPGTRLTVL.